The clone carrying this T cell receptor (beta chain) has just a few counts. The CDR3 has 14 amino acids. Germline V gene lookup returns CDR1 DFQATT and CDR2 SNEGSKA (reference sequence). The V end lost 1 base, the J end lost 0 bases, and 10 bases lay between the germline ends. Regions amplified from RNA transcripts were the TCR beta CDR3 regions. The HTBI primer set was used in a first-round RT-PCR of the TCR CDR3. One entry per CDR3 protein results from TCRdb running MiXCR on the multiplex PCR reads. The sample has about 840,000 distinct CDR3 sequences, 35% to 40% seen once. The source of the sample is a study of T cells in Graves' hyperthyroidism and ophthalmopathy. Clinical symptoms, serum thyroxine, TRAb, thyroid ultrasound and orbital computed tomography established diagnosis.

This receptor was identified in a man aged 18 to 35 with Graves' hyperthyroidism. The chain has TRBV20-1 and TRBJ2-7, with D perhaps matching TRBD2 (5 bases). Sequenced input: blood. CDR3 sequence: CSARGIRGSYEQYF. CDR3 in DNA: TGCAGTGCTAGAGGAATCCGGGGCTCCTACGAGCAGTACTTC.